This T cell receptor (beta chain) was identified during a study of blood T cells in healthy people across ages. Study-wide points: Roughly linear declines in TCR beta diversity per million T cells occurred with age.

Concerning this clonotype: The antigen remains unidentified.

The second PCR ran about 6 to 12 cycles with a sample-barcoded 5' primer and J-beta primers. One entry per CDR3 protein, called by TCRdb with MiXCR from the 5' RACE reads. The sample yields over 500,000 distinct CDR3 sequences, around a quarter seen once. Germline CDR1 is SGHAT and CDR2 is FQNNGV. This CDR3 region has 17 residues. V lost 5 bases to trimming and J lost 2 bases; unmatched junction nucleotides: 10. The data also belong to a second study, concerning T cells of mothers and their children. From that report: Evidence of persistent microchimeric T cell clones was absent.

The chain is built from TRBV11-2 and TRBJ1-3; 9 bases line up with TRBD1. Sequenced input: blood. This TCR derives from a boy aged 2 to 10 in good health. The CDR3 region is CASSHPGQGIAGNTIYF. The CDR3 region has the DNA TGTGCCAGCAGCCACCCGGGACAGGGTATAGCTGGAAACACCATATATTTT.